The rows below give T cell receptor beta chains drawn from one sample of a study of PD-L1 blockade in urothelial cancer. Some clones are missing from TCRdb's copy, which holds only in-frame ones; the method was immunoSEQ multiplex PCR. In the table there are 90,000 or so clones, around 89% of which are singletons. Sequencing used PBMCs, obtained around atezolizumab (anti-PD-L1) treatment. The receptor set was obtained from a man in his sixties with urothelial cancer. CDR3s include the opening cysteine and the closing phenylalanine or tryptophan. Fields, in order: D gene, J gene, V gene, clone size, CDR3 DNA, CDR3 protein. The D gene is left open where the match is weak. A clone size is listed for some rows: how often the clone was seen (once, few, many), or a class if it is expanded.

NA	TRBJ1-3	TRBV4-3	once	TGCGCCAGCAGCCAAGACCCCCTTACAGGGATGGGAAACACCATATATTTT	CASSQDPLTGMGNTIYF
TRBD2	TRBJ2-5	TRBV2	NA	TGTGCCAGCAGTGAAGAGCGGGGGGGCGTTAGGAAGACCCAGTACTTC	CASSEERGGVRKTQYF
TRBD1	TRBJ2-7	TRBV4-3	NA	TGCGCCAGCAGCCAAAATTCCCGGACCGGGACAGCCTACGAGCAGTACTTC	CASSQNSRTGTAYEQYF
TRBD1	TRBJ1-3	TRBV5-4	NA	TGTGCCAGCAGCCCGGGACAGGACTCTGGAAACACCATATATTTT	CASSPGQDSGNTIYF
TRBD1	TRBJ1-1	TRBV5-1	NA	TGCGCCAGCAGCTACGATGGACAGGAGGCCACTGAAGCTTTCTTT	CASSYDGQEATEAFF
TRBD1	TRBJ2-5	TRBV6-1	NA	TGTGCCAGCAGTGCCGACAGGGGTACGACAGAGACCCAGTACTTC	CASSADRGTTETQYF
TRBD2	TRBJ2-5	TRBV7-2	NA	TGTGCCAGCAGCTTAACTAGCGGGAGGGAAGAGACCCAGTACTTC	CASSLTSGREETQYF
TRBD2	TRBJ2-1	TRBV28	NA	TGTGCCAGCAGTCCCCCGGGAGGGGTCAATGAGCAGTTCTTC	CASSPPGGVNEQFF
TRBD1	TRBJ1-1	TRBV5-1	NA	TGCGCCAGCAGCTTGTACCCCGGACAGGAAAACACTGAAGCTTTCTTT	CASSLYPGQENTEAFF
TRBD1	TRBJ2-5	TRBV6-5	NA	TGTGCCAGCAGTTACTCGGGACAGGGGAAGGATACCCAGTACTTC	CASSYSGQGKDTQYF
NA	TRBJ2-5	TRBV11-2	NA	TGTGCCAGCACGCGGGTTGGCCGGGGGACCCAGTACTTC	CASTRVGRGTQYF
NA	TRBJ2-1	TRBV19	NA	TGTGCCAGTAGGGGCGACCCGCAGTTCTTC	CASRGDPQFF
TRBD1	TRBJ1-1	TRBV4-3	NA	TGCGCCAGCAGCCAAGCAGGACAGGGTAACACTGAAGCTTTCTTT	CASSQAGQGNTEAFF
TRBD2	TRBJ2-3	TRBV28	NA	TGTGCCAGCAGCATACTAGCGGGGGGAGCAGATACGCAGTATTTT	CASSILAGGADTQYF
TRBD1	TRBJ2-3	TRBV28	NA	TGTGCCAGCAGTTTACCAGACAGGGAACATACGCAGTATTTT	CASSLPDREHTQYF
TRBD1	TRBJ2-7	TRBV30	NA	TGTGCCTGGAACGCCGGGACAGGGTCCAACGAGCAGTACTTC	CAWNAGTGSNEQYF
NA	TRBJ1-5	TRBV4-2	NA	TGTGCCAGCAGCCAGGCACGGGAACAGCAGCCCCAGCATTTT	CASSQAREQQPQHF
NA	TRBJ2-5	TRBV5-4	NA	TGTGCCAGCAGCTCACAGGGACCCCAAGAGACCCAGTACTTC	CASSSQGPQETQYF
TRBD1	TRBJ2-3	TRBV5-4	NA	TGTGCCAGCAGCCCGGGACAGGGACTCACAGATACGCAGTATTTT	CASSPGQGLTDTQYF
NA	TRBJ1-5	TRBV19	NA	TGTGCCAGTAGTATCTTTGTGTCAGGGTTCCAGCCCCAGCATTTT	CASSIFVSGFQPQHF
TRBD1	TRBJ1-1	TRBV19	NA	TGTGCCACTCGAACGAGGGACAGGGGGCCTGGCACTGAAGCTTTCTTT	CATRTRDRGPGTEAFF
TRBD2	TRBJ2-3	TRBV11-2	NA	TGTGCCAGCCGAGCGGGGGCGACTGACACAGATACGCAGTATTTT	CASRAGATDTDTQYF
TRBD2	TRBJ2-1	TRBV28	once	TGTGCCAGCGGCCTTAACGGGAGGAAGAATGAGCAGTTCTTC	CASGLNGRKNEQFF
TRBD1	TRBJ2-2	TRBV10-1	NA	TGCGCCAGCAGTGAGGGGACAGGGACCACCGGGGAGCTGTTTTTT	CASSEGTGTTGELFF
NA	TRBJ1-1	TRBV29-1	NA	TGCAGCGTTGTGGCAGGTCACCTACGCACTGAAGCTTTCTTT	CSVVAGHLRTEAFF
TRBD2	TRBJ2-7	TRBV28	once	TGTGCCAGCAGTTTAGGAGGCGGGAGCCCCTACGAGCAGTACTTC	CASSLGGGSPYEQYF
NA	TRBJ2-7	TRBV28	NA	TGTGCCAGCAGCCCCCGGACTACTAACTACGAGCAGTACTTC	CASSPRTTNYEQYF
TRBD1	TRBJ1-4	TRBV30	NA	TGTGCCACGACTACAGGGGGCTATGAAAAACTGTTTTTT	CATTTGGYEKLFF
TRBD1	TRBJ2-7	TRBV5-1	NA	TGCGCCAGCAGCTTGGCCGTGGGACAGGGTAGCTACGAGCAGTACTTC	CASSLAVGQGSYEQYF
TRBD1	TRBJ2-7	TRBV28	NA	TGTGCCAGCAGCCTAGACAGGGCAACCTACGAGCAGTACTTC	CASSLDRATYEQYF
NA	TRBJ2-7	TRBV6-4	NA	TGTGCCAGCAGTCCCAGAGAGGGCTTCATCTACGAGCAGTACTTC	CASSPREGFIYEQYF
NA	TRBJ1-3	TRBV28	NA	TGTGCCAGCAGTTTATGGCGGGCCTCTGGAAACACCATATATTTT	CASSLWRASGNTIYF
NA	TRBJ2-5	TRBV2	NA	TGTGCCAGCAGTGAGATTCTGAGCGTCGAGACCCAGTACTTC	CASSEILSVETQYF
TRBD2	TRBJ2-5	TRBV7-9	NA	TGTGCCAGCAGCTTAGGACTAGCGGGGGAGACCCAGTACTTC	CASSLGLAGETQYF
NA	TRBJ1-2	TRBV6-1	NA	TGTGCCAGCAGTCCGAGGGCTTTGACAGGCGGCTACACCTTC	CASSPRALTGGYTF
NA	TRBJ2-4	TRBV29-1	few	TGCAGCGTTGAAGTCAGGATAGCCAAAAACATTCAGTACTTC	CSVEVRIAKNIQYF
NA	TRBJ2-3	TRBV7-3	NA	TGTGCCAGCAGTCAGCATGCCCAGGGCCGACGGGCCACAGATACGCAGTATTTT	CASSQHAQGRRATDTQYF
NA	TRBJ1-2	TRBV28	few	TGTGCCAGCAGTTTTTCGGGCTATGGCTACACCTTC	CASSFSGYGYTF
NA	TRBJ2-4	TRBV7-2	NA	TGTGCCAGCAGCGCGGAGGGGTACATTCAGTACTTC	CASSAEGYIQYF
TRBD1	TRBJ1-1	TRBV2	NA	TGTGCCAGCAGATTACAGGGGGCACGGACTGAAGCTTTCTTT	CASRLQGARTEAFF